This TCR beta chain was recorded in a study of shared clonotypes between healthy human individuals. Losses at the gene ends were 6 bases for V and 5 bases for J; bases not matched to a gene: 5. This CDR3 contains 13 residues. Germline V gene data show CDR1 as WNHNN and CDR2 as SYGVQD (reference sequence). Sequenced by immunoSEQ multiplex PCR; TCRdb stores in-frame clones only, minus some. Of 550,000 to 750,000 clones in the sample, roughly 96% were seen once. Terminally differentiated effector memory CD45RA+ cells were excluded from the naive CD8 cells, which were CD45RO-negative and positively selected for CCR7. Donation came from healthy HIV-negative adults that had no recent acute infections or vaccinations.

The V gene is TRBV10-1, the J gene TRBJ2-7, with 9 bases aligning to TRBD1. This TCR came from a woman in her twenties or thirties in good health. Material: naive CD8+ T cells sorted from blood. The CDR3 bases are TGCGCCAGCAGCCCCGGGACAGGGAACGAGCAGTACTTC. Its protein product is CASSPGTGNEQYF.